These T cell receptor beta chains were read from a single sample in a study of CD8+ T cells in alopecia areata. Method: immunoSEQ multiplex PCR; TCRdb's copy keeps in-frame clones and lacks some. The table has fewer than 150,000 clones, 55% to 65% seen once. Sequenced material: CD4+ T cells sorted from blood. Receptor source: a human donor in good health. Both conserved end residues are part of each CDR3. The D gene is left open where the match is weak. Some rows have no size entry. The others give once, few or many, or a class for an expanded clone.

j_gene | d_gene | v_gene | abundance | CDR3nt | CDR3aa
TRBJ2-2 | NA | TRBV29-1 | few | TGCAGCGTTGGGTGGGGACAGAACACCGGGGAGCTGTTTTTT | CSVGWGQNTGELFF
TRBJ1-5 | NA | TRBV2 | many | TGTGCCAGCAGTCTGGGGGAGAATCAGCCCCAGCATTTT | CASSLGENQPQHF
TRBJ1-1 | NA | TRBV5-6 | NA | TGTGCCAGCAGCCTTACAAACACTGAAGCTTTCTTT | CASSLTNTEAFF
TRBJ2-7 | NA | TRBV7-7 | NA | TGTGCCAGCAGCCCCGGCCTCATCCCGCCCTACGAGCAGTACTTC | CASSPGLIPPYEQYF
TRBJ2-3 | NA | TRBV9 | NA | TGTGCCAGCAGCACCTTTTCAGATACGCAGTATTTT | CASSTFSDTQYF
TRBJ2-7 | NA | TRBV20-1 | NA | TGCAGTGCTACGGGACCCTACGAGCAGTACTTC | CSATGPYEQYF
TRBJ1-1 | NA | TRBV20-1 | NA | TGCAGTGCTAGAAGGACTGAAGCTTTCTTT | CSARRTEAFF
TRBJ1-1 | NA | TRBV7-9 | once | TGTGCCAGCAGCCTTCGGTCCATGAACACTGAAGCTTTCTTT | CASSLRSMNTEAFF
TRBJ2-1 | TRBD2 | TRBV10-2 | few | TGCGCCAGCAGTGAGTCCCTAGCGGGGGCCTGGGGGAATGAGCAGTTCTTC | CASSESLAGAWGNEQFF
TRBJ2-2 | NA | TRBV30 | once | TGTGCCTGGAGCCCGGGCTCCGGGGAGCTGTTTTTT | CAWSPGSGELFF
TRBJ1-2 | NA | TRBV15 | NA | TGTGCCACCAGCAGAGATGGCCGGGGCTACACCTTC | CATSRDGRGYTF
TRBJ1-6 | NA | TRBV7-2 | NA | TGTGCCAGCAGCTTATACGGGGCGCAGAGCTCCTATAATTCACCCCTCCACTTT | CASSLYGAQSSYNSPLHF
TRBJ2-3 | TRBD1 | TRBV5-6 | NA | TGTGCCAGCAGCTACATAACAGGGGCCGTAACAGATACGCAGTATTTT | CASSYITGAVTDTQYF
TRBJ1-5 | NA | TRBV9 | NA | TGTGCCAGCAGCGTAGGTCCCGGTACAGGGTCCAATCAGCCCCAGCATTTT | CASSVGPGTGSNQPQHF
TRBJ2-7 | TRBD1 | TRBV11-2 | NA | TGTGCCAGCAGCTGGGCGGACAGGATGATCTACGAGCAGTACTTC | CASSWADRMIYEQYF
TRBJ2-5 | NA | TRBV29-1 | NA | TGCAGCGGGGGTGGAGTCCAAGAGACCCAGTACTTC | CSGGGVQETQYF
TRBJ2-7 | NA | TRBV10-3 | NA | TGTGCCATCAGTGAAGTTTCCTACGAGCAGTACTTC | CAISEVSYEQYF
TRBJ2-5 | NA | TRBV7-9 | NA | TGTGCCAGCAGCATTAGGACAGCTCAAGAGACCCAGTACTTC | CASSIRTAQETQYF
TRBJ1-2 | NA | TRBV6-5 | NA | TGTGCCAGCAGTTACTCCCCCACAGGGATCTATGGCTACACCTTC | CASSYSPTGIYGYTF
TRBJ1-5 | TRBD1 | TRBV5-1 | once | TGCGCCAGCAGCTTGGCGACAGGGCAAGGGCAGCCCCAGCATTTT | CASSLATGQGQPQHF
TRBJ2-5 | NA | TRBV29-1 | NA | TGCAGCGTTGACAGTAACGGGGGTCGGGAGACCCAGTACTTC | CSVDSNGGRETQYF
TRBJ2-1 | NA | TRBV7-2 | NA | TGTGCCAGCAGCTTAAACGGGGGTAGTATAGATGAGCAGTTCTTC | CASSLNGGSIDEQFF
TRBJ2-2 | NA | TRBV30 | NA | TGTGCCTGGAGTGTGACCGGGGAGCTGTTTTTT | CAWSVTGELFF
TRBJ2-2 | NA | TRBV4-1 | few | TGCGCCAGCAGCCAAGATCAGTCAGGGACTTTTATGGCCGGGGAGCTGTTTTTT | CASSQDQSGTFMAGELFF